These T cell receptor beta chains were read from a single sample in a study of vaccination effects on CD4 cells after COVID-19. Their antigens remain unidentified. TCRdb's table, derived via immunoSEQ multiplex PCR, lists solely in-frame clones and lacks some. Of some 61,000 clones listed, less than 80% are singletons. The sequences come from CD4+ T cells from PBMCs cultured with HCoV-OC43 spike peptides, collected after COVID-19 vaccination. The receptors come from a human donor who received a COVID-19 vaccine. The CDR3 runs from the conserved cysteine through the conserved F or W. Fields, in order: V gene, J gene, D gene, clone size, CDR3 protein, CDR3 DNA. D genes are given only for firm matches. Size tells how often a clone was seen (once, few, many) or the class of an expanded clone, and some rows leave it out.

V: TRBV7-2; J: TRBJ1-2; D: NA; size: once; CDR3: CASSLDGYGYTF; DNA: TGTGCCAGCAGCTTAGACGGGTATGGCTACACCTTC
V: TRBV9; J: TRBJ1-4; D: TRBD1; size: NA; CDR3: CASSFSTGSNEKLFF; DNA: TGTGCCAGCAGCTTTTCGACAGGGTCTAATGAAAAACTGTTTTTT
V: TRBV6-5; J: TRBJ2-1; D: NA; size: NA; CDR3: CASSYSLEGNEQFF; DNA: TGTGCCAGCAGTTACTCCTTAGAGGGCAATGAGCAGTTCTTC
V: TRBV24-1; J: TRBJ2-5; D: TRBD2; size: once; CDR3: CATSGTSGLETQYF; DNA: TGTGCCACCAGTGGTACTAGCGGGCTGGAGACCCAGTACTTC
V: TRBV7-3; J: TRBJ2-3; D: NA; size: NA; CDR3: CASSPRSPDTQYF; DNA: TGTGCCAGCAGCCCCCGAAGTCCAGATACGCAGTATTTT
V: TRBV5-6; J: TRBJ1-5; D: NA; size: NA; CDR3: CASSQGFDQPQHF; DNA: TGTGCCAGCAGCCAGGGGTTTGATCAGCCCCAGCATTTT
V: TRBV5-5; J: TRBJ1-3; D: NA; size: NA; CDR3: CASSLEYSGNTIYF; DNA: TGTGCCAGCAGCTTAGAATACTCTGGAAACACCATATATTTT
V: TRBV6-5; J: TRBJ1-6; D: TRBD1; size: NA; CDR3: CASRPDRAGNSPLHF; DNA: TGTGCCAGCAGACCGGACAGGGCCGGTAATTCACCCCTCCACTTT
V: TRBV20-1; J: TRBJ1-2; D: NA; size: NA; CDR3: CSANIRDGYTF; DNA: TGCAGTGCTAATATCAGGGATGGCTACACCTTC
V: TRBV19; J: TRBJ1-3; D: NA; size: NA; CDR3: CASFKPGQHSGNTIYF; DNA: TGTGCCAGCTTCAAACCGGGACAACACTCTGGAAACACCATATATTTT
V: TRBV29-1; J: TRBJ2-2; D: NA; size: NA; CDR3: CSVEDREETNTGELFF; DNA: TGCAGCGTTGAAGACCGGGAAGAAACGAACACCGGGGAGCTGTTTTTT
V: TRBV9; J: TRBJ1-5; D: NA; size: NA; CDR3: CASSEGGPHQPQHF; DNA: TGTGCCAGCAGCGAGGGGGGACCTCATCAGCCCCAGCATTTT
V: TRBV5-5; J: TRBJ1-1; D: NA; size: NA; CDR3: CASSLIGDTEAFF; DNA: TGTGCCAGCAGCTTGATTGGGGACACTGAAGCTTTCTTT
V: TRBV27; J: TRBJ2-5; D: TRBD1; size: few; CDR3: CASSLRWDRGETQYF; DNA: TGTGCCAGCAGTCTACGTTGGGACAGGGGAGAGACCCAGTACTTC
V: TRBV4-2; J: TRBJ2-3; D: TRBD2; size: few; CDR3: CASSQDIVSGGISQYF; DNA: TGTGCCAGCAGCCAAGATATTGTTAGCGGGGGTATTTCGCAGTATTTT
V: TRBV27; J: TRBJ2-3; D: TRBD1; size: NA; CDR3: CASSPGTGSDTQYF; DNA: TGTGCCAGCAGTCCTGGGACAGGGTCAGATACGCAGTATTTT
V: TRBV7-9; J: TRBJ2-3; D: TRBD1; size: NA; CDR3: CASSLPGGQDTQYF; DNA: TGTGCCAGCAGCTTACCAGGGGGCCAAGATACGCAGTATTTT
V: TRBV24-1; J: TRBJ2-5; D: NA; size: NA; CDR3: CATMGGPGTQYF; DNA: TGTGCCACCATGGGGGGGCCCGGGACCCAGTACTTC
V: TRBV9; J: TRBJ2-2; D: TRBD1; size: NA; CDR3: CASSVRSTGSNTGELFF; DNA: TGTGCCAGCAGCGTACGGTCGACAGGGTCGAACACCGGGGAGCTGTTTTTT
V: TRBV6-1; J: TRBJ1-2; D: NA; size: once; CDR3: CASSESWDYGYTF; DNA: TGTGCCAGCAGTGAAAGTTGGGACTATGGCTACACCTTC
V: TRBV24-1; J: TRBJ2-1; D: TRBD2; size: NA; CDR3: CATSDFAGGAGEQFF; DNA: TGTGCCACCAGTGATTTCGCCGGGGGGGCCGGTGAGCAGTTCTTC
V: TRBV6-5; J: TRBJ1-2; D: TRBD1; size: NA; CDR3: CASSQQGPANYGYTF; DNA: TGTGCCAGCAGTCAACAGGGGCCTGCTAACTATGGCTACACCTTC
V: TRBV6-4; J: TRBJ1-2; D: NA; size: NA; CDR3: CASSESGAPNYGYTF; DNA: TGTGCCAGCAGTGAATCCGGCGCCCCTAACTATGGCTACACCTTC
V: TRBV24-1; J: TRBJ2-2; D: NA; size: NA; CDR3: CATSDFGGRRTGELFF; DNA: TGTGCCACCAGTGATTTCGGGGGCCGTAGGACCGGGGAGCTGTTTTTT
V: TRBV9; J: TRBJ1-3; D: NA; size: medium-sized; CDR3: CASSVARAGAGNTIYF; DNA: TGTGCCAGCAGCGTAGCTAGGGCAGGGGCGGGAAACACCATATATTTT
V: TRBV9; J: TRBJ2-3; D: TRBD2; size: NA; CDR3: CASSVNVGGDTQYF; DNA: TGTGCCAGCAGCGTAAATGTCGGGGGGGATACGCAGTATTTT
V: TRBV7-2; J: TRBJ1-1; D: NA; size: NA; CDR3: CASSLYGRMNTEAFF; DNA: TGTGCCAGCAGCTTATACGGCAGGATGAACACTGAAGCTTTCTTT
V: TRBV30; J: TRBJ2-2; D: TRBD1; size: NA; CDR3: CAWDPGQGNTGELFF; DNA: TGTGCCTGGGATCCGGGACAGGGGAACACCGGGGAGCTGTTTTTT
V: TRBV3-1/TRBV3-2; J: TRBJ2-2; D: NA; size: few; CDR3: CASSQALRFGNTGELFF; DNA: TGTGCCAGCAGCCAAGCGCTCAGATTTGGAAACACCGGGGAGCTGTTTTTT
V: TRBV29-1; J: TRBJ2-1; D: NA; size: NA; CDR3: CSVVSPSYNEQFF; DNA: TGCAGCGTTGTATCCCCCTCCTACAATGAGCAGTTCTTC